A single sample gave rise to the 17 T cell receptor beta chains below, sequenced in a study of identical twins. TCRdb re-analysed the 5' RACE reads in MiXCR, keeping a single row per CDR3 protein. This repertoire shows approximately 220,000 distinct CDR3 sequences, around 6.8% found once; its top ten account for less than 2.5%. A further study also used this sample, focusing on yellow fever vaccine responses in identical twins.

Sequencing input: memory (CD45RO+) T cells sorted from blood. These receptor sequences come from a woman between 18 and 29 years old in good health.

A few counts support this clonotype. This sequence joins TRBV7-2 and TRBJ2-3; D not certain. Germline V gene data show CDR1 as SGHTA and CDR2 as FQGNSA. Between the trimmed V and J ends, which lost 5 bases and 1 base, there was a span of 10 bases. This CDR3 is built from 14 residues. The CDR3 reads CASSKAWGTDTQYF. Here the CDR3 DNA reads TGTGCCAGCAGCAAAGCCTGGGGCACAGATACGCAGTATTTT.

The chain is built from TRBV19 and TRBJ2-1, with TRBD2 matching over 16 bases. The CDR3 extends over 20 amino acids. The ends lost 4 bases at V and 1 base at J; junction bases unmatched: 10. Germline values: CDR1 LNHDA, CDR2 SQIVND (reference sequence). CDR3 coding DNA: TGTGCCAGTAGTACCCCTCCGGGACTAGCGGGAGGGAAGTCCTACAATGAGCAGTTCTTC. Translated: CASSTPPGLAGGKSYNEQFF.

The gene calls are TRBV7-2 and TRBJ2-5; 8 bases match TRBD1. Germline V gene lookup returns CDR1 SGHTA and CDR2 FQGNSA. This CDR3 has 16 residues. V lost 1 base to trimming and J lost 1 base; unmatched junction nucleotides: 5. In DNA, the CDR3 is TGTGCCAGCAGCTTAGGACAGGGGATCAGCCAAGAGACCCAGTACTTC. Protein product: CASSLGQGISQETQYF.

This clonotype was seen ten or more times. The chain employs TRBV5-1 and TRBJ2-1, with 11 bases identical to TRBD2. The germline V gene encodes CDR1 SGHRS and CDR2 YFSETQ. The V segment lost 5 bases and the J segment 4 bases; nucleotides outside the gene matches: 5. CDR3 size: 15 residues. CDR3 loop: CASRQGLAVYNEQFF. The CDR3 coding sequence is TGCGCCAGCAGACAGGGACTAGCGGTTTACAATGAGCAGTTCTTC.

This chain links TRBV12-3 or TRBV12-4 with TRBJ2-1; a possible D gene is TRBD1 (6 bases). The CDR3 spans 15 residues. Trimming took off 6 bases at V and 0 bases at J, with 12 bases between the two ends. The CDR3 loop is CASRPGQNSYNEQFF. The CDR3 nucleotides read TGTGCCAGCAGACCCGGACAGAACTCCTACAATGAGCAGTTCTTC.

The chain employs TRBV7-6 and TRBJ2-7; the match to TRBD1 covers 8 bases. The J segment lost 5 bases and the V segment lost 3 bases, leaving 6 bases of the junction unmatched. From germline, CDR1 is SGHVS and CDR2 FNYEAQ. There are 14 residues in the CDR3. CDR3 DNA: TGTGCCAGCAGCTTCAGGGGGCGAGACGACGAGCAGTACTTC. This sequence encodes CASSFRGRDDEQYF.

The V and J genes are TRBV24-1 and TRBJ2-5; perhaps TRBD2 as D (6 bases). This CDR3 has 12 residues. V was cut by 9 bases and J by 5 bases, with 12 bases left in between. Germline V gene data show CDR1 as KGHDR and CDR2 as SFDVKD. The CDR3 region is CATPRGVETQYF. The CDR3 nucleotides are TGTGCCACCCCCCGCGGGGTGGAGACCCAGTACTTC.

This clonotype was observed at least ten times. The chain has TRBV5-1 and TRBJ2-1; no clear D gene. The ends were cut back, 0 bases at V and 4 bases at J, with 14 bases in the middle. This CDR3 is 16 amino acids long. CDR1 is SGHRS, CDR2 YFSETQ, per germline. The CDR3 DNA is TGCGCCAGCAGCTTGGGAACAAGAGGCGCTTACAATGAGCAGTTCTTC. It is translated as CASSLGTRGAYNEQFF. Using reference TRBV5-1 and TRBJ2-1 for the parts outside the CDR3, the full variable domain is KAGVTQTPRYLIKTRGQQVTLSCSPISGHRSVSWYQQTPGQGLQFLFEYFSETQRNKGNFPGRFSGRQFSNSRSEMNVSTLELGDSALYLCASSLGTRGAYNEQFFGPGTRLTVL.

This chain links TRBV7-8 with TRBJ2-3; the D is unclear. Germline V gene data show CDR1 as SGHVS and CDR2 as FQNEAQ. V lost 5 bases, J lost 2 bases, and 11 bases lay in between. This CDR3 is 14 amino acids long. The CDR3: CASSKDHNTDTQYF. CDR3 bases: TGTGCCAGCAGCAAAGATCACAACACAGATACGCAGTATTTT. Full variable domain (missing parts from reference TRBV7-8 and TRBJ2-3): GAGVSQSPRYKVAKRGQDVALRCDPISGHVSLFWYQQALGQGPEFLTYFQNEAQLDKSGLPSDRFFAERPEGSVSTLKIQRTQQEDSAVYLCASSKDHNTDTQYFGPGTRLTVL.

The sample holds a few counts of this clonotype. The CDR3 DNA is TGTGCCAGCAGAGCGCTAGTTCCCGAGCAGTACTTC. The encoded protein is CASRALVPEQYF. The V gene is TRBV6-2 or TRBV6-3, the J gene TRBJ2-7, with D uncertain. CDR3 length: 12 residues. Germline V CDR1 and CDR2: MNHEY, SVGEGT. The ends were cut back, 6 bases at V and 6 bases at J, with 12 bases in the middle.

The sample holds a few counts of this clonotype. The chain links TRBV6-2 or TRBV6-3 to TRBJ1-2; TRBD1 might be the D (6 bases). V lost 2 bases to trimming and J lost 4 bases, with 14 bases between them. Germline loops: CDR1 MNHEY, CDR2 SVGEGT. The CDR3 covers 15 residues. The CDR3 DNA sequence: TGTGCCAGCAGTTACAGGGGGGCCATTGCCTATGGCTACACCTTC. Translation: CASSYRGAIAYGYTF.

The table lists this clonotype with a few counts. The chain uses TRBV18 and TRBJ2-1; TRBD2 is a possible D gene (6 bases). This CDR3 contains 17 residues. V gave up 2 bases and J gave up 7 bases, with 21 bases separating them. Germline loops: CDR1 KGHSH, CDR2 LQKENI. This CDR3 reads CASSPSRRWGGGNEQFF. DNA for the CDR3: TGTGCCAGCTCACCATCACGACGCTGGGGAGGAGGGAATGAGCAGTTCTTC.

This clonotype was picked up many times. The chain joins TRBV7-8 to TRBJ2-3; the match to TRBD2 covers 12 bases. The CDR3 is 17 residues long. Per the germline V gene, CDR1 is SGHVS and CDR2 is FQNEAQ. V shed 5 bases and J 4 bases; nucleotides not matched to a gene: 10. In DNA, the CDR3 is TGTGCCAGCAGCCCTCGGACTAGCGGGAAGGGGTCAGATACGCAGTATTTT. It yields the protein CASSPRTSGKGSDTQYF. Variable domain in full (rest from reference TRBV7-8 and TRBJ2-3): GAGVSQSPRYKVAKRGQDVALRCDPISGHVSLFWYQQALGQGPEFLTYFQNEAQLDKSGLPSDRFFAERPEGSVSTLKIQRTQQEDSAVYLCASSPRTSGKGSDTQYFGPGTRLTVL.

The sample holds many counts of this clonotype. This chain uses TRBV20-1 with TRBJ2-7; 7 bases fit TRBD2. The CDR3 consists of 15 residues. Germline CDR1 reads DFQATT; CDR2 reads SNEGSKA (reference sequence). Trimming took 0 bases from V and 6 from J; bases not matched to a gene: 11. The CDR3 nucleotides are TGCAGTGCTAGAGAGCCAGGGCGGGAGAGCTCCGAGCAGTACTTC. This sequence encodes CSAREPGRESSEQYF.

This clonotype was seen repeatedly, ten times or more. The rearrangement uses TRBV12-3 or TRBV12-4 and TRBJ1-2; D gene uncertain. V was clipped by 2 bases and J by 6 bases, with 13 bases between them. This CDR3 is 14 amino acids long. DNA for the CDR3: TGTGCCAGCAGTTTACGGCTAGAGGGAAATGGCTACACCTTC. Amino acid sequence: CASSLRLEGNGYTF.

This clonotype has just a few counts. This sequence joins TRBV4-3 and TRBJ2-7; 13 bases match TRBD2. CDR3 length: 16 residues. V was pared by 0 bases and J by 4 bases, with 3 bases of the junction left unmatched. Germline assignment: CDR1 LGHNA and CDR2 YSLEER. CDR3 sequence: CASSQERLAGGYEQYF. The CDR3 nucleotides read TGCGCCAGCAGCCAAGAGAGACTAGCGGGAGGTTACGAGCAGTACTTC.

The table lists this clonotype with many counts. The chain's CDR3 is CASSTTDKAVGQPQHF. CDR3 DNA: TGTGCCAGTAGTACGACGGACAAGGCGGTTGGACAGCCCCAGCATTTT. This chain uses TRBV19 with TRBJ1-5; the D gene is possibly TRBD1 (5 bases). V dropped 4 bases and J dropped 7 bases, with 20 bases sitting between them. The CDR3 length is 16 residues. Germline V CDR1 and CDR2: LNHDA, SQIVND (reference sequence). Using reference TRBV19 and TRBJ1-5 for the parts outside the CDR3, the full variable domain is DGGITQSPKYLFRKEGQNVTLSCEQNLNHDAMYWYRQDPGQGLRLIYYSQIVNDFQKGDIAEGYSVSREKKESFPLTVTSAQKNPTAFYLCASSTTDKAVGQPQHFGDGTRLSIL.